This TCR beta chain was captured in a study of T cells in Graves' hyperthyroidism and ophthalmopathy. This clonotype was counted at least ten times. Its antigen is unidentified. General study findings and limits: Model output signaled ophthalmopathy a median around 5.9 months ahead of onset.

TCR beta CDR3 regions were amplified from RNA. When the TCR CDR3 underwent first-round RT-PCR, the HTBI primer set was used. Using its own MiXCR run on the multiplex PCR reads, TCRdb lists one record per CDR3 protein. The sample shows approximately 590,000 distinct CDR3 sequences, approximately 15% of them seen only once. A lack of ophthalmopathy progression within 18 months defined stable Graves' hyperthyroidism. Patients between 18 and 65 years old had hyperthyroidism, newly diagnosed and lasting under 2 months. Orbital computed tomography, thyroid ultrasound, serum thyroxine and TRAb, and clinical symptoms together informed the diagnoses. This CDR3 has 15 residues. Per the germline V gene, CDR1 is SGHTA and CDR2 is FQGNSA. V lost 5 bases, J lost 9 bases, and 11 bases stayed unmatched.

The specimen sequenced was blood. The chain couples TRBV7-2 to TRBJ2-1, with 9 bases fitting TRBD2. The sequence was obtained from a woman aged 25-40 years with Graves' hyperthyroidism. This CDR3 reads CASSARASGAVEQFF. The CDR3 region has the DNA TGTGCCAGCAGCGCTAGGGCTAGCGGGGCGGTTGAGCAGTTCTTC.